What follows is one T cell receptor (beta chain) and its context. These data originate in a study of T cell changes during pregnancy in multiple sclerosis. Repertoires were generated with immunoSEQ multiplex PCR, while TCRdb's copy carries only in-frame clones and drops some. The profile shows 39,000 or so clones, around 93% of them singletons. The CDR3 is made up of 19 amino acids. The rearrangement uses TRBV21-1 and TRBJ1-5. TRBV21-1 is a listed pseudogene. The material was CD8+ T cells from peripheral blood mononuclear cells, obtained in the third trimester of pregnancy. This sequence was found in a female donor with multiple sclerosis, enrolled in a pregnancy study. CDR3 region: CASSKAVTTRQYYNQPQHF. In DNA form, the CDR3 reads TGTGCCAGCAGCAAAGCCGTCACTACCCGCCAGTATTATAATCAGCCCCAGCATTTT.